This T cell receptor beta chain was observed in a study of radiation and T cells in renal cell carcinoma. Study-wide points: No pretreatment tumor biopsies were available for baseline clonotypes. In blood, top tumor clones expanded by 2 weeks, shrinking by 4.

Worth noting for this clone: Its antigen is as yet unknown.

This sample's time point: baseline pretreatment blood. The sample's treatment: 15 Gy SBRT to primary tumor, nephrectomy 4 weeks later. Blood was sampled at baseline, 2 weeks and 4 weeks after SBRT. The CDR3 has 15 residues. Germline loops: CDR1 LNHNV, CDR2 YYDKDF (reference sequence). J lost 2 bases, V lost 3 bases, and 4 bases had no gene match. Measured with immunoSEQ multiplex PCR; TCRdb has only the in-frame clones, and not every one. The sample lists about 140,000 clones; less than 90% were seen once. J is TRBJ2-7 and V is TRBV15, with 10 positions matching TRBD1. This clonotype originated in a woman aged 50 to 60 with renal cell carcinoma. This sample comprised blood, obtained from a patient whose treatment included radiotherapy and nephrectomy. CDR3 in amino acids: CATSSAGTGAYEQYF. In DNA form, the CDR3 reads TGTGCCACCAGCAGTGCCGGGACAGGGGCCTACGAGCAGTACTTC.